This TCR beta chain was found in a study of cytomegalovirus exposure and HLA in healthy donors. Remarks on this clone: Its antigen is unidentified.

The study's findings and limits: What TCR beta sequences reportedly achieved was accurate prediction of HLA-A and HLA-B alleles in most subjects. A missense variant in DCLRE1C was later tied to TCR beta V- and J-gene trimming. Previous analysis showed most TCR beta V segments were productive about 87% or about 30% of the time. Cytomegalovirus association was assigned to approximately 160 TCR beta chains.

PCR employed 60 Vbeta and 13 Jbeta primers. This table comes from immunoSEQ multiplex PCR, and its TCRdb copy is limited to in-frame clones, with some not included. The sample contains fewer than 250,000 clones, 76% of which appear only once. Germline CDR1 SGHRS, CDR2 YFSETQ. The CDR3 extends over 14 amino acids. What was sequenced was PBMCs. This chain links TRBV5-1 with TRBJ2-5; no firm D call. Matching the DNA end better, TRBJ2-7 makes the J call doubtful. This receptor was obtained from a man aged 18 to 30 in good health and CMV-seronegative. CDR3 loop: CASSLAQNSYEQYF. CDR3 sequence (DNA): TGCGCCAGCAGCTTGGCACAGAACTCCTACGAGCAGTACTTC.